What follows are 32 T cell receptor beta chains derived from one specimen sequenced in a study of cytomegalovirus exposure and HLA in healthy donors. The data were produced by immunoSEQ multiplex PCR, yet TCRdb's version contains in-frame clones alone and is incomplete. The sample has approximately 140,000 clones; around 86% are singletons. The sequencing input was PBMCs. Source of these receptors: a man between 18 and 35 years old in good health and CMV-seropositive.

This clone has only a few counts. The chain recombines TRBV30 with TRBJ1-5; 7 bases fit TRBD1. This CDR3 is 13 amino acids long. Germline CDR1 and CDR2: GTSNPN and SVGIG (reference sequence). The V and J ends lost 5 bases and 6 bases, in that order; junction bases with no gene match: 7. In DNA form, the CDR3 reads TGTGCCTGGCGTGACAGGGTGAGTCAGCCCCAGCATTTT. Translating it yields CAWRDRVSQPQHF.

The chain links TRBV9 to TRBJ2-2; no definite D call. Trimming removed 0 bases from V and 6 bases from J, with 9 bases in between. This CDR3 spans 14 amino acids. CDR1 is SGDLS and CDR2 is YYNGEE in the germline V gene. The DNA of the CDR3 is TGTGCCAGCAGCGTAGCAGGTATCCCCGGGGAGCTGTTTTTT. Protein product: CASSVAGIPGELFF.

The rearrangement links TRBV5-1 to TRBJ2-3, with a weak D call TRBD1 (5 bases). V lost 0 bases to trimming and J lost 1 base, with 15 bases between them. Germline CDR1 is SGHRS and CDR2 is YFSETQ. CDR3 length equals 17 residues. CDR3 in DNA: TGCGCCAGCAGCTTGGCTTGGACACAGCAGCGCACAGATACGCAGTATTTT. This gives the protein CASSLAWTQQRTDTQYF.

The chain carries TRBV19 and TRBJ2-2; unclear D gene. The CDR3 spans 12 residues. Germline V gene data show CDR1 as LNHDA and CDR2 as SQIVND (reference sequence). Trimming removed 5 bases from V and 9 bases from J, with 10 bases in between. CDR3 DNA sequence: TGTGCCAGTAGTCCGCCCCACAGGGAGCTGTTTTTT. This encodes CASSPPHRELFF.

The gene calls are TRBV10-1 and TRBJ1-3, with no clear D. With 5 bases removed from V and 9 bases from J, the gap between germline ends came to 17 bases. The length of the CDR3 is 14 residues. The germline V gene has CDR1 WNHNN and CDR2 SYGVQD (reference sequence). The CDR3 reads CASSRDMSDSTIYF. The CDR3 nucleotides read TGCGCCAGCAGTCGAGACATGAGTGATAGCACCATATATTTT.

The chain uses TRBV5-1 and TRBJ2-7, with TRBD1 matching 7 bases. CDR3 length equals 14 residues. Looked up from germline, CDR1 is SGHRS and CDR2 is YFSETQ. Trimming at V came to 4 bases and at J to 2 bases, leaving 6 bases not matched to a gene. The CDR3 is CASSPTGRTYEQYF. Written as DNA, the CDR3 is TGCGCCAGCAGCCCGACAGGGCGGACCTACGAGCAGTACTTC.

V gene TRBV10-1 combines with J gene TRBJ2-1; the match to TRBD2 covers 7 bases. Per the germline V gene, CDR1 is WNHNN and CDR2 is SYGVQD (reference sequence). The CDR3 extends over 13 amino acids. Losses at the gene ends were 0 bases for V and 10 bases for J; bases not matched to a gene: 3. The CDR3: CASSESPGREQFF. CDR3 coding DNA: TGCGCCAGCAGTGAGTCTCCCGGGAGGGAGCAGTTCTTC.

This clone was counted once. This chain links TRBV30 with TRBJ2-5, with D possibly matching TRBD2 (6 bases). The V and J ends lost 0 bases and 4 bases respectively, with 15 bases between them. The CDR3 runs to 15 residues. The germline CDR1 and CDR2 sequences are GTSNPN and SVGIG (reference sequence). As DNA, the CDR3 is TGTGCCTGGAGTGTTGGTTCGGGGGTGGGAGAGACCCAGTACTTC. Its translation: CAWSVGSGVGETQYF.

CDR3 amino acids: CASGSGRTASTDTQYF. In DNA, the CDR3 is TGTGCTAGTGGTTCGGGGCGGACAGCTAGCACAGATACGCAGTATTTT. The rearrangement uses TRBV12-5 and TRBJ2-3, with D possibly being TRBD1 (6 bases). V shed 4 bases and J shed 0 bases, with 14 bases lying between them. CDR1 is LGHNT and CDR2 is FRNRAP in the germline V gene. There are 16 residues in the CDR3.

As DNA, the CDR3 is TGTGCCAGCAGTGGAGACAGGCGGGAGTTCTTC. Amino acid sequence: CASSGDRREFF. The gene calls are TRBV2 and TRBJ2-1; tentatively, D is TRBD1 (6 bases). The CDR3 contains 11 residues. The V end lost 4 bases, the J end lost 14 bases, and 12 bases lay between the germline ends. Germline V lookup: CDR1 SNHLY, CDR2 FYNNEI.

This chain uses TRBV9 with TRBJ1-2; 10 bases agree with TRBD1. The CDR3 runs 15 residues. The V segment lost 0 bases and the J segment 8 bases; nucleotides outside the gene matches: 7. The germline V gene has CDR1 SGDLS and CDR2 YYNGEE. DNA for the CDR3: TGTGCCAGCAGCGTAGAAGTGGGACAGGGGAGGGGCTACACCTTC. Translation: CASSVEVGQGRGYTF.

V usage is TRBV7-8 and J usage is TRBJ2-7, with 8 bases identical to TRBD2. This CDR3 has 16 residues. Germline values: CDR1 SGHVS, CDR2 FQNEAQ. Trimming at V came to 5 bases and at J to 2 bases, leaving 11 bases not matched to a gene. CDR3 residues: CASSISGTTIAYEQYF. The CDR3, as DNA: TGTGCCAGCAGCATTAGCGGGACAACGATAGCCTACGAGCAGTACTTC.

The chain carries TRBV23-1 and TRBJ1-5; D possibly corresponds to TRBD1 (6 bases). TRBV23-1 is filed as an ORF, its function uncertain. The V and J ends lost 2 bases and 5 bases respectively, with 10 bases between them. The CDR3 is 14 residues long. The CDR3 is CASSQTGPYQPQHF. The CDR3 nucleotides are TGCGCCAGCAGTCAAACAGGGCCTTATCAGCCCCAGCATTTT.

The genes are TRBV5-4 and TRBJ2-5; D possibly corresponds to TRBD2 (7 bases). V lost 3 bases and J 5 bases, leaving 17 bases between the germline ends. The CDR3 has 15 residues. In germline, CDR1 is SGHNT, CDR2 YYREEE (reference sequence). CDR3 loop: CASSWKGDYSETQYF. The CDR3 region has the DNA TGTGCCAGCAGCTGGAAGGGGGACTATTCCGAGACCCAGTACTTC. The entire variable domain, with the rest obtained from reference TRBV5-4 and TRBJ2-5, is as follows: ETGVTQSPTHLIKTRGQQVTLRCSSQSGHNTVSWYQQALGQGPQFIFQYYREEENGRGNFPPRFSGLQFPNYSSELNVNALELDDSALYLCASSWKGDYSETQYFGPGTRLLVL.

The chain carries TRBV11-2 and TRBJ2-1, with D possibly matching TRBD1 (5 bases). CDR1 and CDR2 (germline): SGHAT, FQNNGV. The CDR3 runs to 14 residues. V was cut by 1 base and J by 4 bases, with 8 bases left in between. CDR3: CASSLVAGYNEQFF. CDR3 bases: TGTGCCAGCAGCTTAGTGGCAGGGTACAATGAGCAGTTCTTC. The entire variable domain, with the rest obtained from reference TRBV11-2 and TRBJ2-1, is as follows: EAGVAQSPRYKIIEKRQSVAFWCNPISGHATLYWYQQILGQGPKLLIQFQNNGVVDDSQLPKDRFSAERLKGVDSTLKIQPAKLEDSAVYLCASSLVAGYNEQFFGPGTRLTVL.

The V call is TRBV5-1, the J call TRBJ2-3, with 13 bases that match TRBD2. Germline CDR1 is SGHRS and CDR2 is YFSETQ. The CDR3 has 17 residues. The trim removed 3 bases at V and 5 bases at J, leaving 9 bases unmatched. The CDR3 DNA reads TGCGCCAGCAGCTCTACTAGCGGGGGGGCCTACGGAGATACGCAGTATTTT. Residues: CASSSTSGGAYGDTQYF.

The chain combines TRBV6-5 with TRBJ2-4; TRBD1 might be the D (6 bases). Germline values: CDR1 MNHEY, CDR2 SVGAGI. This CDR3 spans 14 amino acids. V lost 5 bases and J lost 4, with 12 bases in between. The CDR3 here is CASSQGTPKNIQYF. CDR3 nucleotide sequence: TGTGCCAGCAGTCAAGGGACACCTAAAAACATTCAGTACTTC.

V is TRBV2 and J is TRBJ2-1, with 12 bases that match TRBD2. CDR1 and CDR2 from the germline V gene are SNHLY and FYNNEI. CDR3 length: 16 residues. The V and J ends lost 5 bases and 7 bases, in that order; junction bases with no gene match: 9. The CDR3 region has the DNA TGTGCCAGCAGTAGGTCGCCTAGCGGGGGGGCTAATGAGCAGTTCTTC. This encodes CASSRSPSGGANEQFF.

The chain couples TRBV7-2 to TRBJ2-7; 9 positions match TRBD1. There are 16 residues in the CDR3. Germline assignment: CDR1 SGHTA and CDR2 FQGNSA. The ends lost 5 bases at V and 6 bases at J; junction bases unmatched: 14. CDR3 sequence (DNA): TGTGCCAGCAGCACGGCCGGGACAGGGTATGCGGTCGAGCAGTACTTC. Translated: CASSTAGTGYAVEQYF.

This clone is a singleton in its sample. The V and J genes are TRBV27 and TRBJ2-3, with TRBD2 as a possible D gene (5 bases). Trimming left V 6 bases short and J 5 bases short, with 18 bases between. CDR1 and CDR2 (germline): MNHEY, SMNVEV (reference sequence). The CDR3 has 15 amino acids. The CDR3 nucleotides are TGTGCCAGCAGGAATGACTATCACGGGAAAGATACGCAGTATTTT. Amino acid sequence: CASRNDYHGKDTQYF.

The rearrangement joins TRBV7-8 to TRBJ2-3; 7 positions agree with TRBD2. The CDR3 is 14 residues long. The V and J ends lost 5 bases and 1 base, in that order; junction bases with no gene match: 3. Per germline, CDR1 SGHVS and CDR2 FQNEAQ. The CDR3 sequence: CASSPSGGTDTQYF. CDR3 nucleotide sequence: TGTGCCAGCAGCCCTAGCGGAGGCACAGATACGCAGTATTTT.

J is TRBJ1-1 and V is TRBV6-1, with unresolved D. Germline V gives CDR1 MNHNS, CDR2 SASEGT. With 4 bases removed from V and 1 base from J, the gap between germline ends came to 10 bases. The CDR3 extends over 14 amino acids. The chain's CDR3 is CASSVRRENTEAFF. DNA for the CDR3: TGTGCCAGCAGTGTCCGACGGGAGAACACTGAAGCTTTCTTT.

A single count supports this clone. Here the CDR3 DNA reads TGTGCCAGCAGCCCCGTGGGCAGGGCATGGACAGATACGCAGTATTTT. Translating it yields CASSPVGRAWTDTQYF. The V and J genes are TRBV9 and TRBJ2-3; possibly TRBD1 for D (5 bases). The CDR3 loop spans 16 amino acids. In germline, CDR1 is SGDLS, CDR2 YYNGEE. V dropped 4 bases and J dropped 3 bases, with 18 bases sitting between them.

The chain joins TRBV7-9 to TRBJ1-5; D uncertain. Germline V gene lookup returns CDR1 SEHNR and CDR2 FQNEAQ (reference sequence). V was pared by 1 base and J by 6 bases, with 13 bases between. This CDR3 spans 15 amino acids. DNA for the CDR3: TGTGCCAGCAGCTTAGATGGAGGGATCTTTCAGCCCCAGCATTTT. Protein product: CASSLDGGIFQPQHF.

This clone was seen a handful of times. The chain's CDR3 is CASSLGGPSAATQYF. The CDR3, as DNA: TGTGCCAGCAGCTTAGGAGGCCCTAGCGCGGCGACCCAGTACTTC. The chain has TRBV7-9 and TRBJ2-5; possible D gene TRBD2, 6 bases. The CDR3 is made up of 15 amino acids. CDR1 and CDR2 from the germline V gene are SEHNR and FQNEAQ (reference sequence). Trimming cost V 1 base and J 7 bases, with 16 bases left between them.

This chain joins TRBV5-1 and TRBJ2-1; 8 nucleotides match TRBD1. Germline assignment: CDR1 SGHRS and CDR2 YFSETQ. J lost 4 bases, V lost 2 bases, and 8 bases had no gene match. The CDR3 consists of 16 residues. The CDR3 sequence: CASSFGDRGFYNEQFF. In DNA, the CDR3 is TGCGCCAGCAGCTTCGGTGACAGGGGCTTTTACAATGAGCAGTTCTTC.

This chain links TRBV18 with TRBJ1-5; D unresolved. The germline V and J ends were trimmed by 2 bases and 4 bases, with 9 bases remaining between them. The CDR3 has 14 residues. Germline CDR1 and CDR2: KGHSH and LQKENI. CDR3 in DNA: TGTGCCAGCTCACCATCGGCAGGTAATCAGCCCCAGCATTTT. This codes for CASSPSAGNQPQHF.

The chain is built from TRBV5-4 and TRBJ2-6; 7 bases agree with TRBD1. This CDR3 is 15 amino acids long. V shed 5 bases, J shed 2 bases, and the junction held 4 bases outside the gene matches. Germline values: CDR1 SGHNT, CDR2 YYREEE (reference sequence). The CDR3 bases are TGTGCCAGCAGATTAGGGGGCACTGGGGCCAACGTCCTGACTTTC. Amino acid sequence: CASRLGGTGANVLTF.

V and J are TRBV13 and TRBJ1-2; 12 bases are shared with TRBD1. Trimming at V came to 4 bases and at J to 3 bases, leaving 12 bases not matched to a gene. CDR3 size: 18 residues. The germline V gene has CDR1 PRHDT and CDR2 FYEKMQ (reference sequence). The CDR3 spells CASSSLWDRGRVDYGYTF. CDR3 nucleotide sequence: TGTGCCAGCAGCTCCTTATGGGACAGGGGGCGAGTGGACTATGGCTACACCTTC.

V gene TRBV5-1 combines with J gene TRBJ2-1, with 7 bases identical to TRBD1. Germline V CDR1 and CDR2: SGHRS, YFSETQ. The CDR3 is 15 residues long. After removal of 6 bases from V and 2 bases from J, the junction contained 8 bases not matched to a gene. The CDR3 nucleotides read TGCGCCAGCATTACCGGGACAGAACCCTACAATGAGCAGTTCTTC. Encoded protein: CASITGTEPYNEQFF.

DNA for the CDR3: TGTGCCATCAGTATACAGAACAATGAGCAGTTCTTC. It encodes CAISIQNNEQFF. V is TRBV10-3 and J is TRBJ2-1, with D uncertain. Deletions cut 5 bases from V and 5 bases from J, with 7 bases between. This CDR3 is built from 12 residues. Germline assignment: CDR1 ENHRY and CDR2 SYGVKD.

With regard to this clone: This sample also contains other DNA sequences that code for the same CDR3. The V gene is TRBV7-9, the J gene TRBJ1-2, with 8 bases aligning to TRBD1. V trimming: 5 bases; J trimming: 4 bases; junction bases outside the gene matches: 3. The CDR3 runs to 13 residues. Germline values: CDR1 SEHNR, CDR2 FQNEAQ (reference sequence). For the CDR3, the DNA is TGTGCCAGCAGCCTCGGACAGGGCTATGGCTACACCTTC. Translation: CASSLGQGYGYTF. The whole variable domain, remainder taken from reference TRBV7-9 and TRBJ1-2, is DTGVSQNPRHKITKRGQNVTFRCDPISEHNRLYWYRQTLGQGPEFLTYFQNEAQLEKSRLLSDRFSAERPKGSFSTLEIQRTEQGDSAMYLCASSLGQGYGYTFGSGTRLTVV.